One sample yielded the 28 T cell receptor beta chains listed below, sequenced in a study of cytomegalovirus exposure and HLA in healthy donors. This PCR relied on a set of 60 Vbeta primers and 13 Jbeta primers. Clones were read by immunoSEQ multiplex PCR, and TCRdb kept only the in-frame ones, dropping some. The repertoire holds over 150,000 clones, with 84% as singletons. Material for sequencing was PBMCs. These receptors originate from a boy aged 2 to 9 in good health and CMV-seronegative.

The J gene is TRBJ2-1, the V gene TRBV9, with TRBD2 matching 8 bases. The CDR3 covers 11 residues. With 4 bases clipped from V and 10 bases from J, the junction kept 1 base outside the gene matches. The germline CDR1 and CDR2 sequences are SGDLS and YYNGEE. The CDR3 region is CASSPGGEQFF. The CDR3 DNA is TGTGCCAGCAGCCCGGGGGGGGAGCAGTTCTTC.

This chain uses TRBV4-2 with TRBJ2-3; TRBD2 agrees at 9 bases. CDR1 is LGHNA and CDR2 is YNFKEQ in the germline V gene. This CDR3 is built from 17 residues. With 1 base clipped from V and 0 bases from J, the junction kept 5 bases outside the gene matches. CDR3 sequence (DNA): TGTGCCAGCAGCCAAGTTCTAGCGGGAACTAGCACAGATACGCAGTATTTT. Translated: CASSQVLAGTSTDTQYF.

This clone has just a few counts. V is TRBV19 and J is TRBJ1-3; D unresolved. Deletions cut 2 bases from V and 0 bases from J, with 8 bases between. Germline V gives CDR1 LNHDA, CDR2 SQIVND (reference sequence). The CDR3 loop spans 15 amino acids. The CDR3 DNA reads TGTGCCAGTAGTATAACTCCTGTCTCTGGAAACACCATATATTTT. The encoded protein is CASSITPVSGNTIYF.

The gene calls are TRBV4-2 and TRBJ2-1, with D maybe TRBD2 (6 bases). The CDR3 loop spans 16 amino acids. Germline lookup yields CDR1 LGHNA and CDR2 YNFKEQ. Between the trimmed V and J ends, which lost 4 bases and 5 bases, there was a span of 18 bases. Here the CDR3 reads CASSPLIGRGHNEQFF. The DNA of the CDR3 is TGTGCCAGCAGCCCATTAATCGGGAGAGGACACAATGAGCAGTTCTTC.

A note on this clone: The identical CDR3 is also encoded by other nucleotide sequences in the sample. This rearrangement joins TRBV18 to TRBJ2-1; 8 bases are shared with TRBD2. There are 15 residues in the CDR3. Germline trimming cut 1 base from V and 4 bases from J; bases unmatched to any gene: 3. In germline, CDR1 is KGHSH, CDR2 LQKENI. CDR3 sequence reads: CASSPLAGTYNEQFF. DNA of the CDR3: TGTGCCAGCTCACCACTAGCGGGAACGTACAATGAGCAGTTCTTC.

The chain combines TRBV7-8 with TRBJ2-2, with D perhaps matching TRBD1 (6 bases). This CDR3 is built from 12 residues. The V gene lost 5 bases and the J gene lost 8 bases, with 9 bases spanning the gap. Germline V CDR1 and CDR2: SGHVS, FQNEAQ. The CDR3 region is CASSPTGGELFF. In DNA, the CDR3 is TGTGCCAGCAGCCCGACAGGAGGGGAGCTGTTTTTT. The full variable domain, completed using reference TRBV7-8 and TRBJ2-2, is GAGVSQSPRYKVAKRGQDVALRCDPISGHVSLFWYQQALGQGPEFLTYFQNEAQLDKSGLPSDRFFAERPEGSVSTLKIQRTQQEDSAVYLCASSPTGGELFFGEGSRLTVL.

The J gene is TRBJ2-5, the V gene TRBV18; possible D gene TRBD2, 6 bases. V shed 4 bases and J shed 0 bases, with 9 bases lying between them. There are 14 residues in the CDR3. From germline, CDR1 is KGHSH and CDR2 LQKENI. CDR3 sequence: CASSRRTNQETQYF. The CDR3 DNA reads as TGTGCCAGCTCACGCCGGACTAACCAAGAGACCCAGTACTTC.

The chain is built from TRBV29-1 and TRBJ2-1; a possible D gene is TRBD1 (6 bases). The CDR3 runs to 13 residues. The ends were cut back, 4 bases at V and 7 bases at J, with 14 bases in the middle. Germline lookup yields CDR1 SQVTM and CDR2 ANQGSEA. CDR3 loop: CSVVGHPLNEQFF. The CDR3 DNA sequence: TGCAGCGTTGTGGGACACCCTTTGAATGAGCAGTTCTTC.

DNA for the CDR3: TGTGCCAGCAGCTCCGGGACAGGGGGCGAGCAGTACTTC. Translating it yields CASSSGTGGEQYF. The chain uses TRBV13 and TRBJ2-7; 11 nucleotides match TRBD1. The V and J ends lost 4 bases and 6 bases, in that order; junction bases with no gene match: 2. The CDR3 covers 13 residues. CDR1 is PRHDT and CDR2 is FYEKMQ in the germline V gene (reference sequence).

The rearrangement uses TRBV7-9 and TRBJ2-7; TRBD1 agrees at 7 bases. The CDR3 extends over 16 amino acids. The V gene's germline CDR1 is SEHNR and CDR2 FQNEAQ (reference sequence). The junction had 9 bases not matched to a gene; V was cut back by 4 bases and J by 0 bases. The CDR3 sequence: CASSSDREGSSYEQYF. CDR3 nucleotide sequence: TGTGCCAGCAGCTCTGACAGGGAAGGGAGCTCCTACGAGCAGTACTTC. The full variable domain, with the rest looked up from reference TRBV7-9 and TRBJ2-7, is DTGVSQNPRHKITKRGQNVTFRCDPISEHNRLYWYRQTLGQGPEFLTYFQNEAQLEKSRLLSDRFSAERPKGSFSTLEIQRTEQGDSAMYLCASSSDREGSSYEQYFGPGTRLTVT.

The chain recombines TRBV6-1 with TRBJ2-7; 9 nucleotides agree with TRBD1. The CDR3 runs to 13 residues. From germline, CDR1 is MNHNS and CDR2 SASEGT. J lost 7 bases, V lost 5 bases, and 6 bases had no gene match. The CDR3 DNA reads as TGTGCCAGCAGTAGGGACAGGGCGGGAGAGCAGTACTTC. This translates into CASSRDRAGEQYF.

As DNA, the CDR3 is TGCGCCAGCAGCTTGGTCCAGGGAGGGCCCTACGAGCAGTACTTC. Amino acids: CASSLVQGGPYEQYF. V gene TRBV5-1 combines with J gene TRBJ2-7; 7 bases align to TRBD2. The CDR3 has 15 residues. From germline, CDR1 is SGHRS and CDR2 YFSETQ. V was pared by 0 bases and J by 2 bases, with 5 bases of the junction left unmatched.

There are a few counts of this clone. This chain joins TRBV5-1 and TRBJ1-1; D is unclear. With 1 base removed from V and 1 base from J, the gap between germline ends came to 8 bases. This CDR3 has 14 residues. Looked up from germline, CDR1 is SGHRS and CDR2 is YFSETQ. The chain's CDR3 is CASSLTKPNTEAFF. CDR3 bases: TGCGCCAGCAGCTTGACCAAGCCGAACACTGAAGCTTTCTTT.

The rearrangement links TRBV5-4 to TRBJ2-5; no definite D call. The CDR3 loop spans 13 amino acids. V shed 1 base and J shed 2 bases, with 6 bases lying between them. The germline V gene has CDR1 SGHNT and CDR2 YYREEE (reference sequence). CDR3 protein: CASSLTEQETQYF. The DNA of the CDR3 is TGTGCCAGCAGCTTGACAGAGCAAGAGACCCAGTACTTC.

The chain employs TRBV19 and TRBJ2-7, with D maybe TRBD2 (6 bases). CDR3 length: 16 residues. Trimming cost V 6 bases and J 0 bases, with 18 bases left between them. Per the germline V gene, CDR1 is LNHDA and CDR2 is SQIVND (reference sequence). The DNA for the CDR3 is TGTGCCAGTAGCATAAAACTGACTAGTTCCTCCTACGAGCAGTACTTC. The encoded protein is CASSIKLTSSSYEQYF.

V is TRBV30 and J is TRBJ1-2, with TRBD1 as a possible D gene (5 bases). V lost 1 base, J lost 4 bases, and 16 bases lay in between. CDR1 is GTSNPN, CDR2 SVGIG, per germline (reference sequence). The length of the CDR3 is 15 residues. CDR3 nucleotide sequence: TGTGCCTGGAGTGGGCTCAGCAAAAGGGGCTATGGCTACACCTTC. Residues: CAWSGLSKRGYGYTF. The variable domain in full, completed from reference TRBV30 and TRBJ1-2, reads SQTIHQWPATLVQPVGSPLSLECTVEGTSNPNLYWYRQAAGRGLQLLFYSVGIGQISSEVPQNLSASRPQDRQFILSSKKLLLSDSGFYLCAWSGLSKRGYGYTFGSGTRLTVV.

The chain recombines TRBV19 with TRBJ2-7; the match to TRBD2 covers 11 bases. The CDR3 extends over 13 amino acids. Germline trimming cut 10 bases from V and 2 bases from J; bases unmatched to any gene: 4. Germline lookup yields CDR1 LNHDA and CDR2 SQIVND (reference sequence). As DNA, the CDR3 is TGTGCCACCGGGACTAGCGGACCCTACGAGCAGTACTTC. Translated: CATGTSGPYEQYF.

The chain joins TRBV6-4 to TRBJ2-3; a possible D gene is TRBD1 (5 bases). Germline V gene sequence: CDR1 MRHNA, CDR2 SNTAGT. Trimming removed 4 bases at V and 4 bases at J, with 9 bases between. The CDR3 covers 13 residues. The CDR3 loop reads CASSVTAPDTQYF. The DNA for the CDR3 is TGTGCCAGCAGTGTGACAGCTCCAGATACGCAGTATTTT.

This chain joins TRBV5-3 and TRBJ2-2; possibly TRBD1 for D (5 bases). TRBV5-3 carries the ORF label, with uncertain function. Trimming took off 7 bases at V and 4 bases at J, with 29 bases between the two ends. This CDR3 is built from 19 residues. In DNA, the CDR3 is TGTGCCAGACCGCTTCCCTTCCCACCGGGCCTAAGGGGCACCGGGGAGCTGTTTTTT. Encoded protein: CARPLPFPPGLRGTGELFF.

The rearrangement links TRBV5-1 to TRBJ1-2; the D is unclear. The CDR3 extends over 15 amino acids. The germline V gene has CDR1 SGHRS and CDR2 YFSETQ. The V end was cut by 3 bases, the J end by 0 bases, with 12 bases between. The CDR3 nucleotides are TGCGCCAGCAGCTGGGCCCCCAGCACTAACTATGGCTACACCTTC. Its translation is CASSWAPSTNYGYTF.

This rearrangement joins TRBV6-5 to TRBJ2-1; D is unclear. The CDR3 loop spans 13 amino acids. The germline V and J ends were trimmed by 8 bases and 0 bases, with 8 bases remaining between them. Germline V gives CDR1 MNHEY, CDR2 SVGAGI. The chain's CDR3 is CASLGTSYNEQFF. The CDR3 nucleotides are TGTGCCAGCCTCGGTACCTCCTACAATGAGCAGTTCTTC.

V gene TRBV6-1 combines with J gene TRBJ2-7, with 12 bases identical to TRBD2. This CDR3 is built from 14 residues. Trimming at V came to 4 bases and at J to 3 bases, leaving 1 base not matched to a gene. Germline loops: CDR1 MNHNS, CDR2 SASEGT. Written as DNA, the CDR3 is TGTGCCAGCAGTGGGGGACTAGCGGGCTACGAGCAGTACTTC. It translates to CASSGGLAGYEQYF.

The rearrangement uses TRBV30 and TRBJ2-5; 8 bases are shared with TRBD1. V shed 1 base, J shed 11 bases, and the junction held 9 bases outside the gene matches. Germline values: CDR1 GTSNPN, CDR2 SVGIG (reference sequence). The CDR3 is made up of 13 amino acids. This chain's CDR3 is CAWSGTGLREQYF. The CDR3 coding sequence is TGTGCCTGGAGTGGGACAGGGTTGAGGGAGCAGTACTTC.

This clone is a singleton in its sample. Written as DNA, the CDR3 is TGTGCCAGCAGCCAAGCTTCGGGACAGGGGGTGTTCGCCTACGAGCAGTACTTC. Residues: CASSQASGQGVFAYEQYF. The chain has TRBV4-2 and TRBJ2-7; 11 bases agree with TRBD1. The CDR3 length is 18 residues. V shed 1 base and J 2 bases; nucleotides not matched to a gene: 10. Germline V gene sequence: CDR1 LGHNA, CDR2 YNFKEQ.

This chain links TRBV4-1 with TRBJ2-1; 9 nucleotides agree with TRBD2. Per germline, CDR1 MGHRA and CDR2 YSYEKL. Unmatched junction bases numbered 7, after V lost 1 base and J lost 9 bases. The CDR3 is made up of 15 amino acids. For the CDR3, the DNA is TGCGCCAGCAGCCAAGCGGCGGGAGGGCCCAGTGAGCAGTTCTTC. Amino acids: CASSQAAGGPSEQFF.

The chain is built from TRBV7-9 and TRBJ1-2, with 8 bases aligning to TRBD1. The CDR3 is 15 amino acids. From germline, CDR1 is SEHNR and CDR2 FQNEAQ (reference sequence). V was clipped by 0 bases and J by 2 bases; unmatched bases: 2. The CDR3 sequence: CASSLADRENYGYTF. The CDR3 DNA follows: TGTGCCAGCAGCTTAGCGGACAGGGAAAACTATGGCTACACCTTC.

The V call is TRBV19, the J call TRBJ2-7; 10 bases are a match to TRBD1. The CDR3 loop spans 16 amino acids. Germline loops: CDR1 LNHDA, CDR2 SQIVND (reference sequence). The V gene end was trimmed by 0 bases and the J gene end by 2 bases; junction bases not matched to a gene: 4. CDR3 in amino acids: CASSIDQGQGTYEQYF. In nucleotides, the CDR3 is TGTGCCAGTAGTATAGATCAGGGACAGGGGACCTACGAGCAGTACTTC.

The chain couples TRBV10-3 to TRBJ2-7; TRBD2 aligns across 9 bases. Germline values: CDR1 ENHRY, CDR2 SYGVKD. The CDR3 extends over 15 amino acids. V shed 8 bases, J shed 0 bases, and the junction held 8 bases outside the gene matches. CDR3 residues: CAIGGGGRDSYEQYF. In DNA, the CDR3 is TGTGCCATCGGGGGCGGCGGGAGGGACTCCTACGAGCAGTACTTC.